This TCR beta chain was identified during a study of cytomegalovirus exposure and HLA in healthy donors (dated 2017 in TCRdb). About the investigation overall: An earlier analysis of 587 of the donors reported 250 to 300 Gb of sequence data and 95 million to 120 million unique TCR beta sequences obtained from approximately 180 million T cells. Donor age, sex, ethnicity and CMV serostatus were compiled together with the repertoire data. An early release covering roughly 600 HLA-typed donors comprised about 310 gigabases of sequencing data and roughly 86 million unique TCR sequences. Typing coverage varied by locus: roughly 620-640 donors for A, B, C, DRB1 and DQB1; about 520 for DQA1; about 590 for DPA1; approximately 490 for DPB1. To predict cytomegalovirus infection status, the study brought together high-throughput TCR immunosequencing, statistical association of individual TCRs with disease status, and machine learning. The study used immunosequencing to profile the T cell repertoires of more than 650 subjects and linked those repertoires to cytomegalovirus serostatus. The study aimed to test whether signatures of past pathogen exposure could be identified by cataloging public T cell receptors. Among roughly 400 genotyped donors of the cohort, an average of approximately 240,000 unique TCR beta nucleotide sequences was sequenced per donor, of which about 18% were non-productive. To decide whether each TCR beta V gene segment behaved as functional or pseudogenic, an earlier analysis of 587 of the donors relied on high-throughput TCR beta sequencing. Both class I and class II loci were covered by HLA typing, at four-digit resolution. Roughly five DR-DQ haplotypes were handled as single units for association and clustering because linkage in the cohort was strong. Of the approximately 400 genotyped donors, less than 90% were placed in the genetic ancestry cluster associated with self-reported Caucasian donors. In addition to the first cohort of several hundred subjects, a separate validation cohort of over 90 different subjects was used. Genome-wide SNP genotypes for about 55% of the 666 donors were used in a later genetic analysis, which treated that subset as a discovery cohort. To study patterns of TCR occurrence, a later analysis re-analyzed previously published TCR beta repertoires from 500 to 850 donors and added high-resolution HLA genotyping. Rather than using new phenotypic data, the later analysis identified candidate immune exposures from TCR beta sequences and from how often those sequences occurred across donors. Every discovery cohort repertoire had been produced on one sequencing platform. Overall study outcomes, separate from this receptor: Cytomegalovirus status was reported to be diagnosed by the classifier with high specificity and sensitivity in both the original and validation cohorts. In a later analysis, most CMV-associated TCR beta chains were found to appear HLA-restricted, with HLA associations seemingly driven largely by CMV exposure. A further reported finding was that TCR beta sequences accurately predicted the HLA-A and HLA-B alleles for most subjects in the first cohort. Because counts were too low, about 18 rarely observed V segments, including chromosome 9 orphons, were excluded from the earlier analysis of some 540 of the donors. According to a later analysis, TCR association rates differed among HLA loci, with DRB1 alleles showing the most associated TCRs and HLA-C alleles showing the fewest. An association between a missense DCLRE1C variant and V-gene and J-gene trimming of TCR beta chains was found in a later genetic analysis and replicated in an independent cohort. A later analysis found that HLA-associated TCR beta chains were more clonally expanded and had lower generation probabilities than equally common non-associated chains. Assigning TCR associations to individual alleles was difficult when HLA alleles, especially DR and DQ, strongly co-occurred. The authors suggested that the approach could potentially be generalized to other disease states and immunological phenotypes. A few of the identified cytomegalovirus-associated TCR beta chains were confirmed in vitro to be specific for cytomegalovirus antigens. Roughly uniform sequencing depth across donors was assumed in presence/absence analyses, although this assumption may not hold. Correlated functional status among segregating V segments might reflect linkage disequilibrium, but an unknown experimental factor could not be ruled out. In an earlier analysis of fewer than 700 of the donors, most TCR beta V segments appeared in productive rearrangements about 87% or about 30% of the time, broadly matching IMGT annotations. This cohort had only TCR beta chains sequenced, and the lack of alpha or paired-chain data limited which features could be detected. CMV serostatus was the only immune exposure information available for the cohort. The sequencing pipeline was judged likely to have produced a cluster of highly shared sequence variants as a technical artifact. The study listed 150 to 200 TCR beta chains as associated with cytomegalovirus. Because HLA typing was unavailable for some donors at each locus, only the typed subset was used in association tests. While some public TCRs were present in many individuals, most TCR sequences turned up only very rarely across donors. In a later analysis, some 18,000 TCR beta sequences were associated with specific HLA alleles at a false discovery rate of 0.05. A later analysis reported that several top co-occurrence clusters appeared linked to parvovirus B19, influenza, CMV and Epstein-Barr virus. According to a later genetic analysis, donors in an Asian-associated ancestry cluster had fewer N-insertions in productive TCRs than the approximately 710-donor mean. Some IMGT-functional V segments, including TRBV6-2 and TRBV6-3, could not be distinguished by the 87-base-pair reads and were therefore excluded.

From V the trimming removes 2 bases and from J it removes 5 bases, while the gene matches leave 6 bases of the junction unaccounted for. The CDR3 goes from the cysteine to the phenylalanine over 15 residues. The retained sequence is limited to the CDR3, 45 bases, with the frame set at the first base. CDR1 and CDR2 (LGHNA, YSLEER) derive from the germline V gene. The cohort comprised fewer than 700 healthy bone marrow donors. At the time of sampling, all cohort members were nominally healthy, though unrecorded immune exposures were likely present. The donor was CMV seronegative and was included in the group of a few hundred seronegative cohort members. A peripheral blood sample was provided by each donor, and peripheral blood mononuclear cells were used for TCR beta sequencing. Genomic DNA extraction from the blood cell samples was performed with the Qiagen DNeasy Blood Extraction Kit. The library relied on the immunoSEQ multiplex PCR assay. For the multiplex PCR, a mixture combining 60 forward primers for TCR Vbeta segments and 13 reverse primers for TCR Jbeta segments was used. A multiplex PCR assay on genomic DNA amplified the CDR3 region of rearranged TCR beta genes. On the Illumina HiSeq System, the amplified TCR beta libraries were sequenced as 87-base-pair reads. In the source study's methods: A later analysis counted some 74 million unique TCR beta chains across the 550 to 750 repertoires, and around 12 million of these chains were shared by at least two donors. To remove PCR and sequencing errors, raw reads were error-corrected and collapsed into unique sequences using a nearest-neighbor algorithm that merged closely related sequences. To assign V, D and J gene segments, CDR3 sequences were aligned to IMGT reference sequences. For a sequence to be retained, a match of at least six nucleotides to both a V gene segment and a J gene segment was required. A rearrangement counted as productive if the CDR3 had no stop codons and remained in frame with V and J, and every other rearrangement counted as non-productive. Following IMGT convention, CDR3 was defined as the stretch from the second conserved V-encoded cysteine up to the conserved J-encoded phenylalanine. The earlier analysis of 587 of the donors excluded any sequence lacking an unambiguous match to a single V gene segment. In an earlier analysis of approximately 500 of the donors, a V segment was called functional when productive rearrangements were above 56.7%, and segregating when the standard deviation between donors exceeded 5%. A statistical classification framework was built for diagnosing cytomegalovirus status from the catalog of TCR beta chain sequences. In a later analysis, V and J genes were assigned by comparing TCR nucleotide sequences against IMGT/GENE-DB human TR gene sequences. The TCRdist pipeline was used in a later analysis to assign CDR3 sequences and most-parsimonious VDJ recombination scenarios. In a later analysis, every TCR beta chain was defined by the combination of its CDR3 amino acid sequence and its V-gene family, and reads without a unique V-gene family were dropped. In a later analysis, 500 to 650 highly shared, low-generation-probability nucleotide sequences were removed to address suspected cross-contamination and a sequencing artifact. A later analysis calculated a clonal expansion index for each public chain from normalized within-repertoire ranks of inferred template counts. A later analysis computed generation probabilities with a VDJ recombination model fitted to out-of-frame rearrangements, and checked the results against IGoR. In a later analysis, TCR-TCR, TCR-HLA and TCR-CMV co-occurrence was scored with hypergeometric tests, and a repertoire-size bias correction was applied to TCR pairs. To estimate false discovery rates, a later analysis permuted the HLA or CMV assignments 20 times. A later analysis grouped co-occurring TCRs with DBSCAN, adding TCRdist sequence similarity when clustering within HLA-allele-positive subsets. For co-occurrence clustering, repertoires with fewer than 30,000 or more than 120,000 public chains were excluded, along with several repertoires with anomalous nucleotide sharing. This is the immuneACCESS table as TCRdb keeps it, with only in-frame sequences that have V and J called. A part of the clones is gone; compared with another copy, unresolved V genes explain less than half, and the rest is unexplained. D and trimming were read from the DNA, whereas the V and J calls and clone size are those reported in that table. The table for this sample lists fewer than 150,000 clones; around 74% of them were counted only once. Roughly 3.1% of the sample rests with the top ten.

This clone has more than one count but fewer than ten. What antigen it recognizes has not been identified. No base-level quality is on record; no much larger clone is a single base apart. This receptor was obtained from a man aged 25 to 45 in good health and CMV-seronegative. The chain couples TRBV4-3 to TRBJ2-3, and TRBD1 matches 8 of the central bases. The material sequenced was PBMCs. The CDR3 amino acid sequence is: CASSQTGGRLDTQYF. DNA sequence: TGCGCCAGCAGCCAAACAGGGGGGCGCTTAGATACGCAGTATTTT.